This TCR beta chain was observed in a study of T cell repertoires in cytomegalovirus infection. Across the whole study: Indications of both CMV infection and matching HLA type were provided by public TCR beta signatures. Study-level points and caveats: The ex vivo response showed dominance by HLA-C-restricted CMV-specific TCR beta clonotypes. The cumulative frequency of public TCR beta families identified carriers of CMV plus the relevant HLA.

Worth noting for this clonotype: What it binds is not known.

Each CDR3 protein gets one entry after TCRdb re-called the reads with MiXCR. Of more than 400,000 distinct CDR3 sequences listed, around 27% are singletons. Trimming removed 6 bases from V and 4 bases from J, with 13 bases in between. This CDR3 has 14 amino acids. This TCR derives from a human donor in good health (CMV status not recorded). Some clones in this sample may be carry-over from other donors' samples. This rearrangement joins TRBV12-3 or TRBV12-4 to TRBJ1-5; the D gene is possibly TRBD1 (6 bases). The sequenced material came from PBMCs. The CDR3: CASRGGTSNQPQHF. The CDR3 bases are TGTGCCAGCAGGGGGGGGACAAGTAATCAGCCCCAGCATTTT.